Following are 5 T cell receptor beta chains from one sample sequenced in a study of blood T cell repertoires in COVID-19. Clones were sequenced by immunoSEQ multiplex PCR, and TCRdb holds only the in-frame ones, with some missing. The sample includes roughly 430,000 clones, roughly 86% seen only once; the top ten take approximately 2%. Sequencing input: PBMCs or T cells enriched from blood (not recorded which). These receptors were obtained from a middle-aged woman with acute COVID-19.

The chain's CDR3 is CASSFVPQGREKLFF. The CDR3 region has the DNA TGCGCCAGCAGCTTTGTGCCACAGGGGAGGGAAAAACTGTTTTTT. The chain couples TRBV5-1 to TRBJ1-4; the match to TRBD1 covers 7 bases. Germline V gene sequence: CDR1 SGHRS, CDR2 YFSETQ. V was pared by 2 bases and J by 8 bases, with 9 bases of the junction left unmatched. This CDR3 is built from 15 residues.

The count of this clone is one. The V gene is TRBV3-1 (or the pseudogene TRBV3-2), the J gene TRBJ1-2; no clear D. Germline lookup yields CDR1 LGHDT and CDR2 YNNKEL (reference sequence). Deletions cut 4 bases from V and 8 bases from J, with 14 bases between. The CDR3 consists of 13 residues. The CDR3 reads CASSLVGAWGYTF. The CDR3 coding sequence is TGTGCCAGCAGCCTAGTTGGTGCGTGGGGCTACACCTTC.

The chain links TRBV14 to TRBJ1-2; weak D call: TRBD1 (5 bases). The CDR3 is 17 amino acids. Trimming took 4 bases from V and 8 from J, leaving 26 bases between them. In germline, CDR1 is SGHDN, CDR2 FVKESK. CDR3 in DNA: TGTGCCAGCAGCCGAGAACCGACGGACATATACATTAGGGGCTACACCTTC. This gives the protein CASSREPTDIYIRGYTF.

This sequence joins TRBV7-9 and TRBJ2-2, with 9 positions matching TRBD1. CDR1 and CDR2 (germline): SEHNR, FQNEAQ (reference sequence). With V trimmed by 5 bases and J by 6 bases, 16 bases remained unmatched. The CDR3 runs 18 residues. The CDR3 spells CASSPHQGQGNRAGELFF. CDR3 DNA sequence: TGTGCCAGCAGCCCACACCAGGGACAGGGTAATCGGGCCGGGGAGCTGTTTTTT.

V gene TRBV2 combines with J gene TRBJ1-5; D unresolved. With 0 bases removed from V and 0 bases from J, the gap between germline ends came to 6 bases. This CDR3 spans 15 amino acids. Germline V gene lookup returns CDR1 SNHLY and CDR2 FYNNEI. The CDR3: CASSEARNSNQPQHF. The DNA for the CDR3 is TGTGCCAGCAGTGAAGCGCGTAATAGCAATCAGCCCCAGCATTTT.